The 4 T cell receptor beta chains below come from one sample, sequenced in a study of cytomegalovirus exposure and HLA in healthy donors. The PCR was carried out with 60 Vbeta primers and 13 Jbeta primers. Libraries were prepared by immunoSEQ multiplex PCR; TCRdb keeps only in-frame clonotypes and omits some of them. This sample has around 88,000 clones, with under 85% found just once. What was sequenced was PBMCs. The receptor source for this set is a woman aged 40 to 55 in good health and CMV-seropositive.

This clone was detected only a few times. The rearrangement uses TRBV2 and TRBJ2-3; TRBD2 aligns across 11 bases. CDR1 is SNHLY and CDR2 is FYNNEI in the germline V gene. The CDR3 runs to 21 residues. J lost 6 bases, V lost 5 bases, and 25 bases had no gene match. Here the CDR3 DNA reads TGTGCCAGCAGTCCCCCGGGATTTAGCGGGAGGGACCCCGTAGGAGCCGATACGCAGTATTTT. Translating it yields CASSPPGFSGRDPVGADTQYF.

This clone has a handful of counts. This chain joins TRBV28 and TRBJ1-5; 7 positions agree with TRBD1. With 5 bases clipped from V and 6 bases from J, the junction kept 7 bases outside the gene matches. There are 14 residues in the CDR3. Germline V lookup: CDR1 MDHEN, CDR2 SYDVKM. Written as DNA, the CDR3 is TGTGCCAGCAGTCGGACAGGCCCCCCTCAGCCCCAGCATTTT. It codes for CASSRTGPPQPQHF.

The rearrangement joins TRBV19 to TRBJ2-1, with 9 bases aligning to TRBD1. Trimming cost V 6 bases and J 9 bases; bases outside gene matches: 9. Germline loops: CDR1 LNHDA, CDR2 SQIVND (reference sequence). The CDR3 sequence is 14 residues long. The DNA for the CDR3 is TGTGCCAGTAGATCCGGGACAGGGCGGGGTGAGCAGTTCTTC. Its translation: CASRSGTGRGEQFF.

This clone was counted a few times. The chain combines TRBV11-2 with TRBJ1-1, with a possible D match to TRBD1 (6 bases). The V gene's germline CDR1 is SGHAT and CDR2 FQNNGV. This CDR3 has 14 amino acids. Trimming cost V 3 bases and J 11 bases, with 19 bases left between them. The CDR3 region has the DNA TGTGCCAGCAGCTTCGAAAGGACAGTTACTCAGGCTTTCTTT. Encoded protein: CASSFERTVTQAFF. The full variable domain, with the rest looked up from reference TRBV11-2 and TRBJ1-1, is EAGVAQSPRYKIIEKRQSVAFWCNPISGHATLYWYQQILGQGPKLLIQFQNNGVVDDSQLPKDRFSAERLKGVDSTLKIQPAKLEDSAVYLCASSFERTVTQAFFGQGTRLTVV.